This T cell receptor beta chain was sequenced in a study of regulatory dendritic cells for organ transplantation. General observations from the study: Among resting subsets, memory CD8+ cells contained the most alloreactive clonotypes. Naive CD4+ and CD8+ repertoires were highly diverse; memory CD8+ was most oligoclonal.

Germline V gives CDR1 SGHNT, CDR2 YYREEE (reference sequence). CDR3 length equals 14 residues. V was shortened by 0 bases and J by 4 bases, with 9 bases between the two germline ends. Only in-frame clones appear in the TCRdb table, and some are missing; sequencing was by immunoSEQ multiplex PCR. The sample lists some 18,000 clones, under 80% occurring once. The table lists this clone with a count of one. Its target is not known. Sorted subsets were CFSE-labeled and cultured four to six days with allogeneic dendritic cells. Naive CD45RA+ and memory CD45RO+ CD4+ or CD8+ T cells were FACS-sorted. The specimen was memory CD4+ T cells from blood cultured with regulatory dendritic cells. Subset in this sample: CD45RO+ memory T cells. The TCR originated in a human donor in good health. V is TRBV5-4 and J is TRBJ2-3; tentatively, D is TRBD2 (6 bases). The DNA for the CDR3 is TGTGCCAGCAGCTTGGTAAGCGGGTCAGATACGCAGTATTTT. Translated: CASSLVSGSDTQYF.